Following are 10 T cell receptor beta chains from one sample sequenced in a study of blood T cell repertoires in COVID-19. Profiled with immunoSEQ multiplex PCR; TCRdb holds only in-frame clones, not every one. Counted here are fewer than 400,000 clones, 90% to 95% occurring once; the ten biggest clones make up roughly 3.9%. Sequencing was carried out using PBMCs or T cells enriched from blood (not recorded which). All receptors come from a woman aged 30 to 39 who had been exposed to COVID-19.

The chain couples TRBV15 to TRBJ2-2, with TRBD2 as a possible D gene (6 bases). The length of the CDR3 is 18 residues. Trimming shortened V by 0 bases and J by 8 bases, and 22 bases separated the two germline ends. CDR1 is LNHNV, CDR2 YYDKDF, per germline (reference sequence). The CDR3 nucleotides read TGTGCCACCAGCAGAGAGAGAGGGGTTACTCGGGAGTTGGGGGAGCTGTTTTTT. Protein: CATSRERGVTRELGELFF.

For the CDR3, the DNA is TGTGCCAGCAGCTTAGGGCTCCCCTGGGACATCAACACAGATACGCAGTATTTT. Translating gives CASSLGLPWDINTDTQYF. The rearrangement joins TRBV11-3 to TRBJ2-3; possible D gene TRBD1, 6 bases. CDR3 size: 18 residues. Germline-derived CDR1 and CDR2 are SGHNT and YENEEA. Trimming took 1 base from V and 2 from J, leaving 19 bases between them.

J is TRBJ1-6 and V is TRBV19; the D gene is possibly TRBD1 (6 bases). CDR3 length: 18 amino acids. From germline, CDR1 is LNHDA and CDR2 SQIVND (reference sequence). Trimming left V 4 bases short and J 7 bases short, with 23 bases between. The CDR3: CASSTPPGTSGRNSPLHF. DNA for the CDR3: TGTGCCAGTAGTACCCCTCCGGGGACATCGGGAAGGAATTCACCCCTCCACTTT.

V usage is TRBV10-2 and J usage is TRBJ1-2, with 7 bases identical to TRBD1. The CDR3 contains 14 residues. V shed 3 bases, J shed 5 bases, and the junction held 6 bases outside the gene matches. Germline CDR1 and CDR2: WSHSY and SAAADI. The CDR3 DNA sequence: TGCGCCAGCAGTGAACGGGACAGTGCTTATGGCTACACCTTC. Amino acids: CASSERDSAYGYTF.

The rearrangement uses TRBV15 and TRBJ1-1; 7 bases are shared with TRBD1. The CDR3 has 17 amino acids. Germline V lookup: CDR1 LNHNV, CDR2 YYDKDF (reference sequence). The trim removed 0 bases at V and 0 bases at J, leaving 7 bases unmatched. CDR3 amino acids: CATSRDNWGQLNTEAFF. CDR3 coding DNA: TGTGCCACCAGCAGAGATAATTGGGGACAGTTGAACACTGAAGCTTTCTTT.

There are a few counts of this clone. The chain uses TRBV24-1 and TRBJ2-1; perhaps TRBD2 as D (6 bases). The V end was cut by 7 bases, the J end by 3 bases, with 9 bases between. The germline gives CDR1 KGHDR, CDR2 SFDVKD. The length of the CDR3 is 13 residues. Here the CDR3 DNA reads TGTGCCACCAGCCGGGACTTCTACAATGAGCAGTTCTTC. Protein sequence: CATSRDFYNEQFF.

This clone was seen a single time. V and J are TRBV7-2 and TRBJ2-3; a weak D match, TRBD2 (6 bases). Trimming left V 3 bases short and J 2 bases short, with 9 bases between. From germline, CDR1 is SGHTA and CDR2 FQGNSA. The CDR3 runs to 14 residues. CDR3 DNA sequence: TGTGCCAGCAGCTTGGCGGGGTTCACAGATACGCAGTATTTT. Amino acids: CASSLAGFTDTQYF.

V is TRBV11-3 and J is TRBJ2-2, with a possible D match to TRBD1 (6 bases). This CDR3 comprises 15 residues. The germline V gene has CDR1 SGHNT and CDR2 YENEEA. Deletions cut 1 base from V and 7 bases from J, with 13 bases between. The CDR3 reads CASSLGGLENGELFF. The CDR3 nucleotides are TGTGCCAGCAGCTTAGGGGGGCTCGAGAACGGGGAGCTGTTTTTT.

The chain couples TRBV5-6 to TRBJ1-5; 7 bases map to TRBD1. There are 16 residues in the CDR3. After removal of 3 bases from V and 6 bases from J, the junction contained 12 bases not matched to a gene. The germline V gene has CDR1 SGHDT and CDR2 YYEEEE. DNA of the CDR3: TGTGCCAGCAGCTCGACTATTACAGGGGTGGGTCAGCCCCAGCATTTT. Translating it yields CASSSTITGVGQPQHF.

The gene calls are TRBV11-1 and TRBJ2-7; TRBD2 agrees at 7 bases. Germline loops: CDR1 SGHAT, CDR2 FQDESV (reference sequence). There are 16 residues in the CDR3. V shed 3 bases, J shed 0 bases, and the junction held 8 bases outside the gene matches. In DNA form, the CDR3 reads TGTGCCAGCAGCTTTTCCAGCGGGGCATCCTCCTACGAGCAGTACTTC. Protein: CASSFSSGASSYEQYF.